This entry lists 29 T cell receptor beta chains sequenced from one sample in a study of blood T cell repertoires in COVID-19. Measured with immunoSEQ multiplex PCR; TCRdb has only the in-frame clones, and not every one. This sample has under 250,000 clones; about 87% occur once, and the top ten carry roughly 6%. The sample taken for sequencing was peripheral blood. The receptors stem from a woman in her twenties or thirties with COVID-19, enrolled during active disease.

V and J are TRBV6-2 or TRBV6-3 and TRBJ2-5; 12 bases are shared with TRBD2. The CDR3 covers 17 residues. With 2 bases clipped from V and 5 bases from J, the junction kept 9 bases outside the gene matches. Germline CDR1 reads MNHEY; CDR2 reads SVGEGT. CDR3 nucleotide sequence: TGTGCCAGCAGTTACCGGCTAGCGGGAGGGCCTTCGGAGACCCAGTACTTC. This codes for CASSYRLAGGPSETQYF.

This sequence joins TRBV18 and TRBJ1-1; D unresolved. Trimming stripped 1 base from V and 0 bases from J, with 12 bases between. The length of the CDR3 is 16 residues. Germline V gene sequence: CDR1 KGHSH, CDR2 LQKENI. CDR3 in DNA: TGTGCCAGCTCACCACTTTATGGCGACATGAACACTGAAGCTTTCTTT. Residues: CASSPLYGDMNTEAFF.

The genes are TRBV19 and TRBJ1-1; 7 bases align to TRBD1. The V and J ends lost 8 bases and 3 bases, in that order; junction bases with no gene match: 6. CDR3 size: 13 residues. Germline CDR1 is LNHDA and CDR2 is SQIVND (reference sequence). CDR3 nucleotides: TGTGCCAGTGCGACAGGGCTTGACACTGAAGCTTTCTTT. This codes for CASATGLDTEAFF.

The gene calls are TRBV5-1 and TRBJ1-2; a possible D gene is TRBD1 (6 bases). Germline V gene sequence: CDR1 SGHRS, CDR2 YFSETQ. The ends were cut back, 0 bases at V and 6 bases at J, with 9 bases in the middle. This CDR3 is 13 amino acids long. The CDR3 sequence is CASSLGQENGYTF. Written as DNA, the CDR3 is TGCGCCAGCAGCTTGGGACAGGAGAATGGCTACACCTTC.

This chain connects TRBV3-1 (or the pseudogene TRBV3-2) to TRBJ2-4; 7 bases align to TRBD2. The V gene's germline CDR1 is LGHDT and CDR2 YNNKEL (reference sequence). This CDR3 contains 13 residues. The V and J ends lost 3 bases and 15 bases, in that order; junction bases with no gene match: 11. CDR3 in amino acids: CASSQGHSGRVYF. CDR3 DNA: TGTGCCAGCAGCCAGGGGCATAGCGGGCGAGTGTACTTC.

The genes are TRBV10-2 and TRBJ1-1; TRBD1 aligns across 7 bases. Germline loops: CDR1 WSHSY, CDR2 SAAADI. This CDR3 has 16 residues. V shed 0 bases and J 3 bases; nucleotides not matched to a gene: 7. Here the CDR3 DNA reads TGCGCCAGCAGTGAGTCAAGGGGGCGAAAGGACACTGAAGCTTTCTTT. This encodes CASSESRGRKDTEAFF.

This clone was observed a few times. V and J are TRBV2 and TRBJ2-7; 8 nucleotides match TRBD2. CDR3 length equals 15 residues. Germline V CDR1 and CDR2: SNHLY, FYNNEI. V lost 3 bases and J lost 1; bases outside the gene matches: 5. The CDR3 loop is CASSDALAGSYEQYF. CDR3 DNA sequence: TGTGCCAGCAGTGACGCGCTAGCGGGTTCCTACGAGCAGTACTTC.

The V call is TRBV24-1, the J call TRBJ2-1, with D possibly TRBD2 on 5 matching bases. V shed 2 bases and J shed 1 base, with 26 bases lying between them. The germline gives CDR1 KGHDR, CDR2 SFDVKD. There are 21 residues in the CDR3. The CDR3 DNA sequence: TGTGCCACCAGTGATTCCTTCGGAGTAGCGCCAACAAAGGGATCCTACAATGAGCAGTTCTTC. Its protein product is CATSDSFGVAPTKGSYNEQFF.

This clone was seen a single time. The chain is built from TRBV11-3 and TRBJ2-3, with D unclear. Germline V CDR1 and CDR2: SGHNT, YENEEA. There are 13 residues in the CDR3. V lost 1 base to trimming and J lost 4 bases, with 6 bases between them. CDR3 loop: CASSLAGADTQYF. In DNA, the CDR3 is TGTGCCAGCAGCTTAGCAGGCGCAGATACGCAGTATTTT.

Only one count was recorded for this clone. CDR3 residues: CASSYSSTERWAFF. CDR3 in DNA: TGTGCCAGCAGTTACTCGAGTACGGAGAGATGGGCTTTCTTT. The chain links TRBV6-5 to TRBJ1-1; D remains unclear. There are 14 residues in the CDR3. The germline V and J ends were trimmed by 0 bases and 11 bases, with 16 bases remaining between them. CDR1 MNHEY and CDR2 SVGAGI come from the germline V gene.

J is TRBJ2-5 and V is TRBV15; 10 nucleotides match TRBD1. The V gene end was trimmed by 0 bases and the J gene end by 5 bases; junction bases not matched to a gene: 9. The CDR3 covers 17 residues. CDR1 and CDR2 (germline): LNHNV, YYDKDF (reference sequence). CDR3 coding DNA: TGTGCCACCAGCAGAGATCTTGGGGGACAGGGGTGGGAGACCCAGTACTTC. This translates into CATSRDLGGQGWETQYF.

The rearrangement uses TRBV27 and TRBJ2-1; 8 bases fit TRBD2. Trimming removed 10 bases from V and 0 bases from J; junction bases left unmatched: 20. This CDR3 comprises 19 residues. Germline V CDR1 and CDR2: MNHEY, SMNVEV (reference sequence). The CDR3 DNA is TGTGCCACCCTAAAAGTAGTAGCAAGCGGGAGAGACTCCTACAATGAGCAGTTCTTC. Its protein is CATLKVVASGRDSYNEQFF.

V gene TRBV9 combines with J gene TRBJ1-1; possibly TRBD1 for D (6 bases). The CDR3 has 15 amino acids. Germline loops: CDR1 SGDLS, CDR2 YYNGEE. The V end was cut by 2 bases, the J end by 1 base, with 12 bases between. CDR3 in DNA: TGTGCCAGCAGCGTTTGGGGACAACGGAACACTGAAGCTTTCTTT. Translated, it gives CASSVWGQRNTEAFF.

DNA of the CDR3: TGCACCAGCAGGGGGGGCGGGAGCGTGGGCGAGCAGTACGTC. Its translation: CTSRGGGSVGEQYV. This chain uses TRBV1 with TRBJ2-7; no DNA check was done on the table's D call, TRBD2. TRBV1 is tagged as a pseudogene. This CDR3 has 14 amino acids.

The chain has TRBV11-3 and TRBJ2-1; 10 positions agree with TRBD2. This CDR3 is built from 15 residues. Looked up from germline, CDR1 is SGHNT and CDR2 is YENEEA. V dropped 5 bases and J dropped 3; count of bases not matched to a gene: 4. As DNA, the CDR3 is TGTGCCAGCAGCCTTCTAGCGGGAGTCTACAATGAGCAGTTCTTC. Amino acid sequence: CASSLLAGVYNEQFF.

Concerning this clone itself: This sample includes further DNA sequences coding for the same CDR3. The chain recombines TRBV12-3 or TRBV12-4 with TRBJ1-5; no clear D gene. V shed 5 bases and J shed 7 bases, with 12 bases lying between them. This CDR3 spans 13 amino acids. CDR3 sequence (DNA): TGTGCCAGCAGTCCCTCGAGCGGGCAGCCCCAGCATTTT. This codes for CASSPSSGQPQHF.

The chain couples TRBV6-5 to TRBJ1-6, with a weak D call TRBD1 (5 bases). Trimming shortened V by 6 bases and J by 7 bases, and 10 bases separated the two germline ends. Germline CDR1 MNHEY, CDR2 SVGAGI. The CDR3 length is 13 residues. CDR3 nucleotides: TGTGCCAGCAGAGGCGGGGCAAATTCACCCCTCCACTTT. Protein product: CASRGGANSPLHF.

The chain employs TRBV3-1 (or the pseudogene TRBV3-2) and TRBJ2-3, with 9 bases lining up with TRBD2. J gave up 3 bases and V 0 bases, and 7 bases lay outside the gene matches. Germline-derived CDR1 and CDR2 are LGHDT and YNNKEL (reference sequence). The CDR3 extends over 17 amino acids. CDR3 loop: CASSQDSAGGRTDTQYF. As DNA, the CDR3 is TGTGCCAGCAGCCAAGACTCGGCGGGGGGGCGTACAGATACGCAGTATTTT.

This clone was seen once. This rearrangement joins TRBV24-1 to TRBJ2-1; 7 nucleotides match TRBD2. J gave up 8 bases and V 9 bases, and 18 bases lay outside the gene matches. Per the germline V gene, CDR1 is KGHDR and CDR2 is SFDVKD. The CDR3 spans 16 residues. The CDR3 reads CATSPGGLTFTYEQFF. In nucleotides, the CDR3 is TGTGCCACCTCACCGGGGGGACTCACTTTTACTTATGAGCAGTTCTTC.

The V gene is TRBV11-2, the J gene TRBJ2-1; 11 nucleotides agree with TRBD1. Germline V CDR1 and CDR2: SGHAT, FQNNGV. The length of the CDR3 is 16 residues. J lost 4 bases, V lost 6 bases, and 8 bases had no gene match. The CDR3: CASRSRTGGLYNEQFF. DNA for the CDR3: TGTGCCAGCAGATCACGGACAGGGGGCCTGTACAATGAGCAGTTCTTC.

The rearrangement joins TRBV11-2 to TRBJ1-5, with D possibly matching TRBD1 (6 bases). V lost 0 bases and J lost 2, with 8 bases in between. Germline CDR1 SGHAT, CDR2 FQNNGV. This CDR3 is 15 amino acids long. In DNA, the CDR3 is TGTGCCAGCAGCTTAGACAGGGGAGGCAATCAGCCCCAGCATTTT. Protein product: CASSLDRGGNQPQHF.

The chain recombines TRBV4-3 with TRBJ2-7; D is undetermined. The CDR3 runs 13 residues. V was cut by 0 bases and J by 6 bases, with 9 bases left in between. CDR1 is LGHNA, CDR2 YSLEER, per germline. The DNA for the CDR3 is TGCGCCAGCAGCCAAGATCCGGGTGGCGAGCAGTACGTC. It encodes CASSQDPGGEQYV.

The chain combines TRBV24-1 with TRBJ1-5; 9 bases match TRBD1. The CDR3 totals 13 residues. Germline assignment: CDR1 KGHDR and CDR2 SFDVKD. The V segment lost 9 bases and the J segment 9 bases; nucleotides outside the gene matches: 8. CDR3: CATGTGRGPPQHF. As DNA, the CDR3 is TGTGCCACCGGGACAGGGAGAGGTCCGCCCCAGCATTTT.

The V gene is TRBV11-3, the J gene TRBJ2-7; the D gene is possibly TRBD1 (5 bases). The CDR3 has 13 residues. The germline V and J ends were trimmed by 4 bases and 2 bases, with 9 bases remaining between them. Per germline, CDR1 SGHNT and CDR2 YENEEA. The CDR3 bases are TGTGCCAGCAGCTCGACAGTACCCTACGAGCAGTACGTC. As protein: CASSSTVPYEQYV.

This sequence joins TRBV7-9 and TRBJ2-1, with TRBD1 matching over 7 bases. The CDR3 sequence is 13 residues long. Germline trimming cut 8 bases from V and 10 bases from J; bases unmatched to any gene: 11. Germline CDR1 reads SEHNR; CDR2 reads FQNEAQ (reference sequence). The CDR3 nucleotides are TGTGCCAGCCAGGGACAGCGCACGGACGAGCAGTTCTTC. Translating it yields CASQGQRTDEQFF.

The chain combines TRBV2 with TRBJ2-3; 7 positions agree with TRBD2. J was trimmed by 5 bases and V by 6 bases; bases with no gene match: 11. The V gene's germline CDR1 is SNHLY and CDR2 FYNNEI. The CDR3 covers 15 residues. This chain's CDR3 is CASSHPGLVGDTQYF. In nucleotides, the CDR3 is TGTGCCAGCAGCCATCCTGGACTAGTGGGAGATACGCAGTATTTT.

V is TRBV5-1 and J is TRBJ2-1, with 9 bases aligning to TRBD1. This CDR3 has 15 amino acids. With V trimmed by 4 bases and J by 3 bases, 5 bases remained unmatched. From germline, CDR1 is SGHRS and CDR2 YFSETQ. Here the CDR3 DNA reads TGCGCCAGCAGCCCCGGGACAGGGATCTACAATGAGCAGTTCTTC. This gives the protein CASSPGTGIYNEQFF.

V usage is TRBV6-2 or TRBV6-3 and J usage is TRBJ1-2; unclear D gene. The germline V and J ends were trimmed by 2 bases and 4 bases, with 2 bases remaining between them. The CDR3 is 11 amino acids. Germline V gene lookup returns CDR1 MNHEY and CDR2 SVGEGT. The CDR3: CASSYRYGYTF. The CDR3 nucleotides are TGTGCCAGCAGTTACCGCTATGGCTACACCTTC.

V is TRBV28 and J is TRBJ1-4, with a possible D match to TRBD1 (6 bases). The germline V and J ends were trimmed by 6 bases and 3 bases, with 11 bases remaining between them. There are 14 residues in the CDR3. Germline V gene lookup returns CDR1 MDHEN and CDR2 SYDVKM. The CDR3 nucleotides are TGTGCCAGCAGCCTAGGGGGTTCTAATGAAAAACTGTTTTTT. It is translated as CASSLGGSNEKLFF.